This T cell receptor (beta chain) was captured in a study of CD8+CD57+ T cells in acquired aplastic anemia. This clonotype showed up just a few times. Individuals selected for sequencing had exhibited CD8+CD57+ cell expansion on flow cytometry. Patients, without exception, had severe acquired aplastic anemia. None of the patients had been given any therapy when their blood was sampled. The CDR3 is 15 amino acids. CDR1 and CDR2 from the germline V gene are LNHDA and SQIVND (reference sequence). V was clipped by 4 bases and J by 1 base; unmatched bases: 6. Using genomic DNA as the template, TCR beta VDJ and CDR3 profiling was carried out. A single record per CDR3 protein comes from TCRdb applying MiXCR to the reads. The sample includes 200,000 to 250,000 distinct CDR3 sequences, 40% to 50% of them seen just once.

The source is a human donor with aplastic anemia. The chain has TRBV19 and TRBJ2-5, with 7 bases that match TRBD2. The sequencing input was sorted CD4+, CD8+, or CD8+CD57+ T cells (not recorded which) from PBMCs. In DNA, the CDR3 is TGTGCCAGTAGTACAGCCGTAGCGGGCCAAGAGACCCAGTACTTC. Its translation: CASSTAVAGQETQYF.